This T cell receptor beta chain was recovered during a study of beta chain features in type 1 diabetes. About the study: On cell yields, gender and age, patients and healthy donors were similar. Study-level findings and limits: The similarity of naive, central memory and Treg TCRB repertoires appeared greater among patients than among healthy donors.

This clone has more than one count but fewer than ten. Its antigen remains unidentified. Expressed TCRB transcripts were sequenced, since all the RNA that had been isolated was reverse transcribed. Around 3.57 million reads was the average for naive, central memory and regulatory T cell samples. Some clones are missing from TCRdb's copy, which holds only in-frame ones; the method was immunoSEQ multiplex PCR. This sample carries about 150,000 clones, 11% of them seen once, and the ten largest clones take roughly 2%. The CDR3 is made up of 13 amino acids. With V trimmed by 5 bases and J by 0 bases, 3 bases remained unmatched. CDR1 is GTSNPN and CDR2 is SVGIG in the germline V gene (reference sequence).

The sequence derives from a man aged 18 to 35 in good health. The sequenced sample consisted of central memory CD4+ T cells from blood. The chain has TRBV30 and TRBJ1-1; 7 bases agree with TRBD1. DNA for the CDR3: TGTGCCTGGGAGACAGGGATGAACACTGAAGCTTTCTTT. Translated: CAWETGMNTEAFF.